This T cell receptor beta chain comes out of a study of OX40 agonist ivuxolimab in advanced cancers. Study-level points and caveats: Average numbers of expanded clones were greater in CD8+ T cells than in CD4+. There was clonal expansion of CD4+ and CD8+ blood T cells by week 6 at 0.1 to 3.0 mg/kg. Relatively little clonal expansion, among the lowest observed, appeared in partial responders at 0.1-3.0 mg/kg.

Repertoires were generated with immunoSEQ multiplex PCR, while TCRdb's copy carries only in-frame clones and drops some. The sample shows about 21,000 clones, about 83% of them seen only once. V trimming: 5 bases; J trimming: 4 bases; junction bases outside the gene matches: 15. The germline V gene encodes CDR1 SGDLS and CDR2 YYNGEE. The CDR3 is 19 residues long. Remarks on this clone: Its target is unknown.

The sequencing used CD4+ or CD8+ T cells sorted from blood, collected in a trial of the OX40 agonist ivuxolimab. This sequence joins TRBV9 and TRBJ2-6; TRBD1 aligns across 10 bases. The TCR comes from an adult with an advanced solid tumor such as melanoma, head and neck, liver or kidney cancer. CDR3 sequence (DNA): TGTGCCAGCAGTTTTCGTAGTGACAGGGGGCGAGCCGGGGCCAACGTCCTGACTTTC. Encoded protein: CASSFRSDRGRAGANVLTF.